This record looks at one T cell receptor (beta chain) sequence and its context. Antigen unknown. Researchers reported that TCR beta cDNA libraries carried unique molecular identifiers. Each sample of roughly 0.9 to 10 million input T cells yielded about 500,000 cDNA molecules, so each molecule approximated one T cell. One entry per CDR3 protein results from TCRdb running MiXCR on the PCR reads. The sample has roughly 650,000 distinct CDR3 sequences, approximately 59% seen once. This specimen comes from a study of post-analysis software for immune sequencing data. The CDR3 totals 15 residues. CDR1 and CDR2 (germline): SGHTA, FQGNSA. V shed 4 bases and J shed 5 bases, with 15 bases lying between them. Study findings and constraints: In patients, TRBV5-6, TRBV5-1 and TRBV20-1 belonged to five TRBV segments found more frequently than in controls.

The chain uses TRBV7-2 and TRBJ1-5, with D unresolved. The TCR sequence derives from a girl between 2 and 10 years old with multiple sclerosis. The material sequenced was blood. The CDR3 coding sequence is TGTGCCAGCAGCTCAACTAGTCGGGGAGATCAGCCCCAGCATTTT. It translates to CASSSTSRGDQPQHF.